This T cell receptor (beta chain) was found in a study of blood T cell repertoires in COVID-19. Across the whole study: Whether acute or convalescent, the COVID-19 samples came from the United States, Italy and Spain.

Looked up from germline, CDR1 is SEHNR and CDR2 is FQNEAQ (reference sequence). This CDR3 spans 14 amino acids. V shed 4 bases, J shed 6 bases, and the junction held 5 bases outside the gene matches. Original processing methods: For nucleated cells, counts were estimated from reference gene primer amplification. The data were produced by immunoSEQ multiplex PCR, yet TCRdb's version contains in-frame clones alone and is incomplete. V and J calls and clone size are copied from that table; D and trimming were computed from the DNA. The sample carries 110,000 or so clones, roughly nine tenths recorded once.

Sequenced input: peripheral blood. The receptor was derived from a man between 65 and 79 years old who had recovered from COVID-19. The J gene is TRBJ2-7, the V gene TRBV7-9, with 11 nucleotides matching TRBD2. The CDR3, as DNA: TGTGCCAGCAGCTGGACTAGCGGGCAATCCGAGCAGTACTTC. It yields the protein CASSWTSGQSEQYF.